The rows below give T cell receptor beta chains drawn from one sample of a study of cytomegalovirus exposure and HLA in healthy donors. Profiled with immunoSEQ multiplex PCR; TCRdb holds only in-frame clones, not every one. This sample has about 170,000 clones; 60% to 80% occur once, and the top ten carry around 1%. The sequenced material came from PBMCs. The source is a woman aged 45-65 years in good health and CMV-seropositive. The CDR3 runs from the conserved cysteine through the conserved F or W. A D gene is named only where the DNA matches it firmly. Clone size appears in some rows only: once, few, many, or a class for an expanded clone.

>TRBV5-4|-|TRBJ2-7|-
CASSLGLASRGVLGEQYF
TGTGCCAGCAGCTTGGGGCTAGCGTCCCGCGGGGTGCTGGGGGAGCAGTACTTC
>TRBV14|-|TRBJ1-2|-
CASSPITNYGYTF
TGTGCCAGCAGCCCTATCACCAACTATGGCTACACCTTC
>TRBV4-3|TRBD1|TRBJ2-2|-
CASSHWGQITGELFF
TGCGCCAGCAGCCACTGGGGACAGATCACCGGGGAGCTGTTTTTT
>TRBV5-6|-|TRBJ1-1|few
CASSLDRLNTEAFF
TGTGCCAGCAGCTTGGACAGATTGAACACTGAAGCTTTCTTT
>TRBV19|TRBD1|TRBJ1-5|once
CASRDRGLNQPQHF
TGTGCCAGTAGGGACAGGGGATTAAATCAGCCCCAGCATTTT
>TRBV2|TRBD2|TRBJ2-1|-
CASSEAAGGHNEQFF
TGTGCCAGCAGTGAAGCAGCGGGAGGGCACAATGAGCAGTTCTTC
>TRBV4-2|TRBD2|TRBJ2-7|-
CASSPLSGRGYEQYF
TGTGCCAGCAGCCCGCTTAGCGGGAGAGGCTACGAGCAGTACTTC
>TRBV2|TRBD2|TRBJ2-1|few
CASSRTSGSYEQFF
TGTGCCAGCAGTAGGACTAGCGGGAGCTATGAGCAGTTCTTC
>TRBV25-1|TRBD1|TRBJ2-2|-
CASRESGTVNTGELFF
TGTGCCAGCAGAGAGTCCGGGACAGTAAACACCGGGGAGCTGTTTTTT
>TRBV18|-|TRBJ2-2|-
CASSPPGRAGELFF
TGTGCCAGCTCACCACCTGGGCGTGCCGGGGAGCTGTTTTTT
>TRBV4-3|-|TRBJ1-2|-
CASSQDVGVGYGYTF
TGCGCCAGCAGCCAAGACGTAGGGGTCGGGTATGGCTACACCTTC
>TRBV5-1|TRBD1|TRBJ2-7|-
CASSAGTGQDEQYF
TGCGCCAGCAGCGCCGGGACAGGGCAGGACGAGCAGTACTTC
>TRBV7-2|-|TRBJ2-3|few
CASSLAVRGLVTQYF
TGTGCCAGCAGCTTAGCGGTCCGGGGACTTGTAACGCAGTATTTT
>TRBV7-8|-|TRBJ1-5|-
CASSSLHSNQPQHF
TGTGCCAGCAGCTCGTTACATAGCAATCAGCCCCAGCATTTT
>TRBV28|-|TRBJ1-2|few
CASRRDYGYTF
TGTGCCAGCAGGAGAGACTATGGCTACACCTTC
>TRBV4-1|TRBD1|TRBJ2-7|-
CASSSGTGGYEQYF
TGCGCCAGCAGCTCCGGGACAGGGGGATACGAGCAGTACTTT
>TRBV10-2|-|TRBJ2-1|once
CASSDRTANEQFF
TGCGCCAGCAGTGATCGGACAGCCAATGAGCAGTTCTTC
>TRBV19|TRBD2|TRBJ2-7|-
CASSVGTMIYEQYF
TGTGCCAGTAGTGTCGGGACTATGATCTACGAGCAGTACTTC
>TRBV7-2|-|TRBJ2-1|-
CASSLGLLVNNEQFF
TGTGCCAGCAGCTTAGGACTACTAGTGAACAATGAGCAGTTCTTC
>TRBV4-1|-|TRBJ2-5|-
CASSQGMGLQYF
TGCGCCAGCAGCCAAGGGATGGGCCTCCAGTACTTC